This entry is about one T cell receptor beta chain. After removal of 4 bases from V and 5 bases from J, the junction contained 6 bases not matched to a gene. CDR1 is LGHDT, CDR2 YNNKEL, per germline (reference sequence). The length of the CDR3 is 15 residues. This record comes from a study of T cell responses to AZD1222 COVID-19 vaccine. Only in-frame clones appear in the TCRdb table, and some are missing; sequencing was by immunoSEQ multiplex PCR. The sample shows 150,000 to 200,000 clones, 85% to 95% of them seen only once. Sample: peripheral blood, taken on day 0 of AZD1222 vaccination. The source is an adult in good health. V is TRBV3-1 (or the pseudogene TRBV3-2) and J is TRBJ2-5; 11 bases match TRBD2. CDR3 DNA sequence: TGTGCCAGCAGCCTGACTAGCGGGATGGTGGAGACCCAGTACTTC. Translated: CASSLTSGMVETQYF.